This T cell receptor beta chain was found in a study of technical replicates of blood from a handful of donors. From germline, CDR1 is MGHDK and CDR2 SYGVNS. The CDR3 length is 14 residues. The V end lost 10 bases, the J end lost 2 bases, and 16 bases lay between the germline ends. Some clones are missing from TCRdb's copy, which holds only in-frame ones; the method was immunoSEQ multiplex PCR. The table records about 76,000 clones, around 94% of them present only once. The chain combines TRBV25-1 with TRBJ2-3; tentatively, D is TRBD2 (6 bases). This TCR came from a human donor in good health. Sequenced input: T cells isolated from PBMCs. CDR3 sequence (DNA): TGTGCCACGACTAGGGAAAGTCACACAGATACGCAGTATTTT. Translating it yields CATTRESHTDTQYF.